This is a list of T cell receptor beta chains from one sample in a study of blood T cell repertoires in COVID-19. Generated by immunoSEQ multiplex PCR, the TCRdb table keeps only in-frame clones and is missing some. The data show 300,000 to 350,000 clones, more than 70% seen once. Material: PBMCs or T cells enriched from blood (not recorded which). These receptors all stem from a woman in her thirties who had been exposed to COVID-19. Both conserved end residues are trimmed from each CDR3. For some rows the clone size is stated as once, few or many, or as a class when expanded; others skip it.

j_call | v_call | clone_size | cdr3_aa
TRBJ1-5 | TRBV10-3 | NA | AIRSDRNSNQPQH
TRBJ2-5 | TRBV19 | NA | ASSSSGTRETQY
TRBJ2-3 | TRBV28 | NA | ASSPRGRNTQY
TRBJ1-1 | TRBV30 | NA | AWKPRGNTEAF
TRBJ2-2 | TRBV7-3 | NA | ASSRDQTGPDTGELF
TRBJ2-1 | TRBV30 | NA | AWSVGTSGYNEQF
TRBJ2-7 | TRBV2 | few | ASSPGEGQGILEQY
TRBJ1-4 | TRBV6-5 | NA | ASSYGRGVKEKLF
TRBJ1-1 | TRBV9 | once | ASSVEGARYTEAF
TRBJ1-1 | TRBV28 | NA | ASTPRDTEAF
TRBJ2-1 | TRBV19 | NA | ASSTGLHNEQF
TRBJ1-5 | TRBV5-6 | NA | ASSLRTGQQPQH
TRBJ1-2 | TRBV2 | NA | ASPTTGEGAYWGYT
TRBJ2-4 | TRBV6-5 | NA | ASSYSQGQNIQY
TRBJ2-7 | TRBV14 | NA | ASSPHLGGGTYEQY
TRBJ1-1 | TRBV4-1 | NA | ASSRPDRGSTEAF
TRBJ2-7 | TRBV5-1 | NA | ASSLLPGQQTEQY
TRBJ1-1 | TRBV18 | NA | ASSPKQYTEAF
TRBJ1-2 | TRBV20-1 | NA | APGGSYT
TRBJ2-1 | TRBV2 | NA | AYRFLSWREVLDEQF
TRBJ1-1 | TRBV3-1/TRBV3-2 | NA | ASSQARTGGNTEAF
TRBJ1-4 | TRBV6-5 | NA | ASSFTTGINEKLF
TRBJ2-3 | TRBV1 | NA | TSPPQREGPNWGADTQY
TRBJ1-4 | TRBV6-5 | NA | ASSDSAGEKLF
TRBJ1-2 | TRBV19 | NA | ASSIPGSYGYT
TRBJ1-6 | TRBV7-6 | NA | ASSLGELRSPLH
TRBJ2-2 | TRBV27 | NA | ASSFTPNTGELF
TRBJ1-1 | TRBV21-1 | NA | ASSKAGQGEGASEAF
TRBJ2-7 | TRBV5-1 | once | ASSLGGYSYEQY
TRBJ1-4 | TRBV11-2 | once | ASSPGQATNEKLF
TRBJ2-5 | TRBV15 | NA | ATSRDPASGRETQY
TRBJ2-1 | TRBV27 | NA | ASSPRGWGPVNEQF
TRBJ2-7 | TRBV5-1 | NA | ASSLVRGVGEQY
TRBJ2-2 | TRBV4-2 | NA | ASSPPSGRATGELF
TRBJ1-5 | TRBV27 | few | ASSVHRDNQPQH
TRBJ2-7 | TRBV4-2 | NA | ASSQAGTSGTYEQY
TRBJ1-1 | TRBV27 | few | ASRQGLEAF
TRBJ2-7 | TRBV5-1 | NA | ASSSGTSGINYEQY
TRBJ1-5 | TRBV30 | NA | AWGYRGNQPQH
TRBJ2-7 | TRBV14 | NA | ASSRQGLSYEQY
TRBJ1-1 | TRBV7-9 | NA | ASSQKGTVEAF
TRBJ2-7 | TRBV28 | NA | ASSGGGGDEQY
TRBJ1-4 | TRBV27 | NA | ASSLRVSNEKLF
TRBJ1-1 | TRBV19 | NA | ASSTTRNTEAF
TRBJ2-1 | TRBV11-2 | NA | ASTWLAGDGNNEQF